This is a list of T cell receptor beta chains from one sample in a study of cytomegalovirus exposure and HLA in healthy donors. Assay used: immunoSEQ multiplex PCR; TCRdb lists only in-frame clones, some missing. The sample includes about 120,000 clones, about 83% of them seen just once. Material: PBMCs. These TCRs come from a woman in her 30s in good health and CMV-seronegative. The CDR3 runs from the conserved cysteine through the conserved F or W. D genes are given only for firm matches. Only some rows state a clone size, as once, few, many or a class for expanded clones.

d_gene	v_gene	abundance	j_gene	CDR3aa	CDR3nt
TRBD1	TRBV5-1	once	TRBJ2-5	CASSLQGAQETQYF	TGCGCCAGCAGCTTGCAGGGGGCCCAAGAGACCCAGTACTTC
.	TRBV6-1	.	TRBJ1-5	CASSGGGRVSNQPQHF	TGTGCCAGCAGTGGGGGGGGCAGGGTGAGTAATCAGCCCCAGCATTTT
TRBD2	TRBV6-4	.	TRBJ2-5	CASSETSGGIETQYF	TGTGCCAGCAGTGAGACTAGCGGGGGGATAGAGACCCAGTACTTC
TRBD1	TRBV9	.	TRBJ2-3	CASRAGTGRTDTQYF	TGTGCCAGCAGAGCCGGGACAGGGCGCACAGATACGCAGTATTTT
TRBD1	TRBV30	.	TRBJ2-5	CAWSKEGAEETQYF	TGTGCCTGGAGTAAAGAGGGGGCCGAAGAGACCCAGTACTTC
TRBD1	TRBV29-1	.	TRBJ2-1	CSVDRGIYNEQFF	TGCAGCGTTGACAGGGGGATCTACAATGAGCAGTTCTTC
.	TRBV12-5	.	TRBJ2-1	CASGTFRGYNEQFF	TGTGCTAGTGGTACTTTTCGGGGGTACAATGAGCAGTTCTTC
TRBD2	TRBV11-2	.	TRBJ2-2	CASSIWGGPRVGELFF	TGTGCCAGCAGCATTTGGGGAGGGCCCAGGGTCGGGGAGCTGTTTTTT
TRBD2	TRBV6-4	once	TRBJ2-2	CASSASPAGDTGELFF	TGTGCCAGCAGTGCGTCTCCGGCGGGGGACACCGGGGAGCTGTTTTTT
.	TRBV5-1	.	TRBJ1-1	CASSPQVNTEAFF	TGCGCCAGCAGCCCACAGGTGAACACTGAAGCTTTCTTT
.	TRBV7-8	.	TRBJ1-2	CASSFPGHSNYGYTF	TGTGCCAGCAGCTTCCCGGGACACTCTAACTATGGCTACACCTTC
.	TRBV2	.	TRBJ2-1	CASSGSGLEQFF	TGTGCCAGCAGCGGTAGCGGCCTTGAGCAGTTCTTC
.	TRBV10-2	.	TRBJ1-1	CASIRGMNTEAFF	TGCGCCAGCATCAGGGGAATGAACACTGAAGCTTTCTTT
.	TRBV11-2	.	TRBJ2-5	CASSAGETQYF	TGTGCCAGCAGCGCCGGGGAGACCCAGTACTTC
.	TRBV19	.	TRBJ1-2	CASSILPGTKNYGYTF	TGTGCCAGTAGTATACTCCCGGGAACAAAGAACTATGGCTACACCTTC
TRBD2	TRBV9	.	TRBJ2-7	CASSPPGGGSYEQYF	TGTGCCAGCAGCCCCCCGGGAGGGGGCTCCTACGAGCAGTACTTC
.	TRBV7-6	.	TRBJ2-5	CASSARSRETQYF	TGTGCCAGCAGCGCGCGTTCTCGCGAGACCCAGTACTTC
TRBD1	TRBV19	.	TRBJ2-1	CASSGQGDLDEQFF	TGTGCCAGTAGCGGACAGGGAGACTTGGATGAGCAGTTCTTC
TRBD1	TRBV4-1	.	TRBJ1-5	CASSQGTGWDQPQHF	TGCGCCAGCAGCCAAGGGACAGGGTGGGATCAGCCCCAGCATTTT
TRBD1	TRBV6-6	.	TRBJ1-6	CASSLGQLNSPLHF	TGTGCCAGCAGCCTGGGACAGCTCAACTCACCCCTCCACTTT
.	TRBV6-5	.	TRBJ2-7	CASSYGGQSYEQYF	TGTGCCAGCAGTTACGGCGGCCAGTCCTACGAGCAGTACTTC
TRBD1	TRBV11-3	.	TRBJ1-1	CASSLETGGRGSTEAFF	TGTGCCAGCAGCTTAGAAACAGGGGGCCGGGGCAGCACTGAAGCTTTCTTT
.	TRBV29-1	.	TRBJ2-2	CSVGLEGGELFF	TGCAGCGTTGGACTTGAAGGCGGGGAGCTGTTTTTT
TRBD1	TRBV11-3	.	TRBJ2-1	CASSGDRGANEQFF	TGTGCCAGCAGCGGGGACAGGGGTGCCAATGAGCAGTTCTTC
.	TRBV21-1	.	TRBJ2-6	CASSKAEGRPPLSGANVLTF	TGTGCCAGCAGCAAAGCGGAGGGGCGACCACCTCTGAGTGGGGCCAACGTCCTGACTTTC
.	TRBV7-2	.	TRBJ1-2	CASSLFYGANYGYTF	TGTGCCAGCAGCTTATTTTACGGAGCTAACTATGGCTACACCTTC
TRBD2	TRBV6-5	.	TRBJ2-7	CASALSAGGNYEQYF	TGTGCCAGCGCCCTGAGCGCGGGGGGAAACTACGAGCAGTACTTC
TRBD2	TRBV30	.	TRBJ2-1	CAWKGSGGIGAQFF	TGTGCCTGGAAAGGTAGCGGGGGGATCGGTGCGCAGTTCTTC
TRBD1	TRBV19	.	TRBJ2-7	CASSIGTGTYEQYF	TGTGCCAGTAGTATAGGGACAGGGACCTACGAGCAGTACTTC
.	TRBV4-3	few	TRBJ1-2	CASSQGGSYGYTF	TGCGCCAGCAGCCAAGGTGGGAGTTATGGCTACACCTTC
.	TRBV5-1	.	TRBJ2-1	CASSSGAAGTGYNEQFF	TGCGCCAGCAGCTCGGGTGCCGCCGGGACTGGGTACAATGAGCAGTTCTTC
TRBD1	TRBV6-6	.	TRBJ2-5	CASSYYRGADQYF	TGTGCCAGCAGTTACTACAGGGGTGCCGACCAGTACTTC
.	TRBV27	.	TRBJ2-1	CASGPLGGANNEQFF	TGTGCCAGCGGCCCTTTGGGGGGGGCAAATAATGAGCAGTTCTTC
.	TRBV30	.	TRBJ2-7	CAWSKGGLAEQYF	TGTGCCTGGAGTAAGGGAGGCTTGGCCGAGCAGTACTTC